This TCR beta chain derives from a study of OX40 agonist ivuxolimab in advanced cancers. The study, taken as a whole, reports: Circulating CD4+ and CD8+ T cells showed clonal expansion by week 6 at 0.1 to 3.0 mg/kg.

The count of this clone is one. As yet, its antigen is unknown. Autoimmune disease history or systemic immunosuppression led to patients being barred. Germline V gives CDR1 MGHDK, CDR2 SYGVNS. The V and J ends lost 3 bases and 2 bases respectively, with 15 bases between them. This CDR3 contains 16 residues. Profiled with immunoSEQ multiplex PCR; TCRdb holds only in-frame clones, not every one. The profile shows about 100,000 clones, about 89% of them singletons. This sequence joins TRBV25-1 and TRBJ2-3; TRBD2 might be the D (6 bases). The sequenced sample was CD4+ or CD8+ T cells sorted from blood, obtained in a trial of the OX40 agonist ivuxolimab. This clonotype originated in an adult with an advanced solid tumor such as melanoma, head and neck, liver or kidney cancer. The CDR3 DNA sequence: TGTGCCAGCAGTGATCTATTGCGGGGCTCCACAGATACGCAGTATTTT. Amino acids: CASSDLLRGSTDTQYF.